The source of this T cell receptor (beta chain) is a study of shared clonotypes between healthy human individuals. Study-wide context: Those who served as donors were a couple of women and three men between the ages of 18 and 49. Findings and limits, study-wide: Few donors restricted represented genetic and exposure-history diversity.

Concerning this clone itself: What it binds is unknown.

The naive CD8 fraction comprised CD45RO-negative cells positively selected for CCR7 and excluded terminally differentiated effector memory CD45RA+ cells. Unmatched junction bases numbered 3, after V lost 1 base and J lost 1 base. The CDR3 totals 16 residues. Germline values: CDR1 MDHEN, CDR2 SYDVKM. Deep level was the assay's run setting. Several immunoSEQ 96-well plates shared each subset's DNA, each plate a replicate. The protocol was immunoSEQ multiplex PCR, while the TCRdb copy is restricted to in-frame clones and leaves out a portion. The repertoire holds about 2.1 million clones, with 93% as singletons.

The specimen sequenced was naive CD8+ T cells from PBMCs. The chain links TRBV28 to TRBJ2-3; 9 bases agree with TRBD2. The origin of this receptor is a man in his late teens or twenties in good health. Some clones in this sample may be carry-over from other donors' samples. The CDR3 bases are TGTGCCAGCAGTTTATTTAGCGGGAGCCGCACAGATACGCAGTATTTT. This gives the protein CASSLFSGSRTDTQYF.